The 19 T cell receptor beta chains below all came from one sample that was sequenced in a study of early T cells in non-severe SARS-CoV-2 infection. TCRdb recomputed calls from the 5' RACE reads with MiXCR, one row per CDR3 protein. The table has 60,000 to 80,000 distinct CDR3 sequences, 9% to 15% seen once. The specimen sequenced was whole blood. These receptors all stem from an adult who was a healthcare worker with PCR-confirmed SARS-CoV-2 infection or an uninfected control (not recorded which).

In this sample, this clonotype turned up once. The chain uses TRBV7-9 and TRBJ2-3; D ambiguous. Per the germline V gene, CDR1 is SEHNR and CDR2 is FQNEAQ (reference sequence). The V and J ends lost 6 bases and 10 bases respectively, with 14 bases between them. This CDR3 comprises 12 residues. This CDR3 is CASSLTAAPQYF. The CDR3 bases are TGTGCCAGCAGTCTTACAGCCGCCCCGCAGTATTTT.

This clonotype has a count of ten or more. The genes are TRBV18 and TRBJ2-7; D is undetermined. From germline, CDR1 is KGHSH and CDR2 LQKENI. The V and J ends lost 2 bases and 2 bases respectively, with 7 bases between them. This CDR3 is built from 13 residues. CDR3: CASSPGRAYEQYF. CDR3 nucleotide sequence: TGTGCCAGCTCACCAGGACGAGCCTACGAGCAGTACTTC.

This clonotype was detected only a few times. The V and J genes are TRBV28 and TRBJ2-1, with D tentatively TRBD2 (6 bases). The CDR3 consists of 15 residues. Trimming left V 8 bases short and J 0 bases short, with 14 bases between. Germline V lookup: CDR1 MDHEN, CDR2 SYDVKM. CDR3 sequence reads: CASGEAGGSYNEQFF. The CDR3 DNA reads as TGTGCCAGCGGGGAAGCGGGCGGCTCCTACAATGAGCAGTTCTTC.

This clonotype was counted at least ten times. The chain links TRBV30 to TRBJ2-7, with D hard to call. There are 15 residues in the CDR3. From germline, CDR1 is GTSNPN and CDR2 SVGIG (reference sequence). Trimming took off 2 bases at V and 3 bases at J, with 17 bases between the two ends. CDR3 DNA sequence: TGTGCCTGGAGTCTCCTTCGTCAGGCCCACTACGAGCAGTACTTC. This codes for CAWSLLRQAHYEQYF. The variable domain in full, with the rest retrieved from reference TRBV30 and TRBJ2-7, is SQTIHQWPATLVQPVGSPLSLECTVEGTSNPNLYWYRQAAGRGLQLLFYSVGIGQISSEVPQNLSASRPQDRQFILSSKKLLLSDSGFYLCAWSLLRQAHYEQYFGPGTRLTVT.

This clonotype was seen a few times. The chain joins TRBV6-6 to TRBJ2-7; D unclear. This CDR3 has 15 residues. Germline values: CDR1 MNHNY, CDR2 SVGAGI (reference sequence). Trimming pared 8 bases from V and 1 base from J, leaving 18 bases between. The CDR3 here is CASAPGYGASYEQYF. The CDR3 coding sequence is TGTGCCAGCGCTCCCGGGTACGGCGCTTCCTACGAGCAGTACTTC.

This clonotype was counted ten times or more. J is TRBJ2-3 and V is TRBV28; TRBD2 is a possible D gene (5 bases). The CDR3 is made up of 13 amino acids. Trimming took 10 bases from V and 2 from J, leaving 13 bases between them. Germline V gene data show CDR1 as MDHEN and CDR2 as SYDVKM. This CDR3 is CATNRGSTDTQYF. DNA of the CDR3: TGTGCCACCAACCGGGGATCCACAGATACGCAGTATTTT.

This clonotype has a count of ten or more. This chain connects TRBV13 to TRBJ2-7; D gene unclear. Germline V gene lookup returns CDR1 PRHDT and CDR2 FYEKMQ (reference sequence). The length of the CDR3 is 14 residues. The germline V and J ends were trimmed by 0 bases and 3 bases, with 9 bases remaining between them. Here the CDR3 DNA reads TGTGCCAGCAGCTTAGGTCGCGGCCACTACGAGCAGTACTTC. It translates to CASSLGRGHYEQYF.

This clonotype was recorded many times. Here the CDR3 DNA reads TGTGCCAGCAGCTTATTAGAAGAGACCCAGTACTTC. Its translation is CASSLLEETQYF. V and J are TRBV7-2 and TRBJ2-5; D gene unclear. Germline CDR1 and CDR2: SGHTA and FQGNSA. The CDR3 covers 12 residues. V shed 2 bases and J shed 3 bases, with 4 bases lying between them.

The chain has TRBV28 and TRBJ2-7; no clear D gene. The germline V gene encodes CDR1 MDHEN and CDR2 SYDVKM. The V and J ends lost 3 bases and 1 base respectively, with 7 bases between them. This CDR3 has 13 residues. The CDR3 sequence: CASSLHGSYEQYF. For the CDR3, the DNA is TGTGCCAGCAGTTTGCACGGATCCTACGAGCAGTACTTC. Variable domain in full (rest from reference TRBV28 and TRBJ2-7): DVKVTQSSRYLVKRTGEKVFLECVQDMDHENMFWYRQDPGLGLRLIYFSYDVKMKEKGDIPEGYSVSREKKERFSLILESASTNQTSMYLCASSLHGSYEQYFGPGTRLTVT.

The V call is TRBV29-1, the J call TRBJ2-3; D is possibly TRBD2 (6 bases). The germline CDR1 and CDR2 sequences are SQVTM and ANQGSEA. The CDR3 spans 12 residues. V was cut by 4 bases and J by 4 bases, with 9 bases left in between. The CDR3: CSVVGGSDTQYF. The CDR3 nucleotides read TGCAGCGTTGTTGGGGGGTCAGATACGCAGTATTTT.

This clonotype was counted many times. This chain joins TRBV6-5 and TRBJ2-3, with 10 bases identical to TRBD2. Germline loops: CDR1 MNHEY, CDR2 SVGAGI. The CDR3 runs 15 residues. Trimming cost V 6 bases and J 2 bases; bases outside gene matches: 5. The CDR3 loop reads CASSLGLANTDTQYF. CDR3 sequence (DNA): TGTGCCAGCAGCCTGGGACTAGCGAACACAGATACGCAGTATTTT.

The sample holds many counts of this clonotype. This chain connects TRBV11-2 to TRBJ2-1; 13 bases are a match to TRBD2. Germline V gene sequence: CDR1 SGHAT, CDR2 FQNNGV. This CDR3 spans 24 amino acids. Losses at the gene ends were 3 bases for V and 0 bases for J; bases not matched to a gene: 23. CDR3 nucleotides: TGTGCCAGCAGCTTGCGGGAGGGCAGCCCAGGGGGGACTAGCGGGGCAAGCTCCTACAATGAGCAGTTCTTC. It yields the protein CASSLREGSPGGTSGASSYNEQFF.

V gene TRBV10-1 combines with J gene TRBJ2-7; tentative D call: TRBD2 (5 bases). The CDR3 is 17 residues long. CDR1 is WNHNN and CDR2 is SYGVQD in the germline V gene (reference sequence). Trimming shortened V by 5 bases and J by 0 bases, and 20 bases separated the two germline ends. The CDR3 is CASSSSGKSGLSYEQYF. The CDR3 region has the DNA TGCGCCAGCAGTAGCAGCGGTAAGAGCGGTCTCTCCTACGAGCAGTACTTC.

Concerning this clonotype itself: Given a much more abundant clone one base away, this may be a read error. The V call is TRBV6-2 or TRBV6-3, the J call TRBJ2-1, with a possible D match to TRBD2 (5 bases). The CDR3 extends over 16 amino acids. Germline loops: CDR1 MNHEY, CDR2 SVGEGT. CDR3 in amino acids: CASSLATGSGYSEQFF. DNA of the CDR3: TGTGCCAGCAGCCTCGCCACGGGATCGGGGTACAGTGAGCAGTTCTTC.

This clonotype showed up many times. The chain joins TRBV2 to TRBJ2-2; 8 bases are a match to TRBD1. The germline V gene has CDR1 SNHLY and CDR2 FYNNEI. J was trimmed by 3 bases and V by 6 bases; bases with no gene match: 6. There are 15 residues in the CDR3. For the CDR3, the DNA is TGTGCCAGCAGCGGACAGGGTGCCGACACCGGGGAGCTGTTTTTT. Translating gives CASSGQGADTGELFF.

This clonotype has ten or more counts. The V call is TRBV2, the J call TRBJ2-2, with TRBD1 matching over 8 bases. This CDR3 contains 18 residues. V was pared by 1 base and J by 0 bases, with 7 bases of the junction left unmatched. From germline, CDR1 is SNHLY and CDR2 FYNNEI. The CDR3 DNA sequence: TGTGCCAGCAGTGAAGGCCGATGGACAGGGTCGAACACCGGGGAGCTGTTTTTT. Protein: CASSEGRWTGSNTGELFF.

This chain joins TRBV20-1 and TRBJ2-2, with D possibly matching TRBD1 (6 bases). Per germline, CDR1 DFQATT and CDR2 SNEGSKA (reference sequence). The CDR3 sequence is 15 residues long. Trimming left V 6 bases short and J 2 bases short, with 16 bases between. The DNA for the CDR3 is TGCAGTGCGCCCTCAAGGACAGCTAACACCGGGGAGCTGTTTTTT. It yields the protein CSAPSRTANTGELFF.

Relative to its sample, this clonotype is medium-sized (0.01 to 0.1%). The CDR3 protein is CASEAAAGELFF. The CDR3, as DNA: TGCGCCAGCGAAGCGGCGGCCGGGGAGCTGTTTTTT. This chain connects TRBV10-2 to TRBJ2-2; D possibly corresponds to TRBD2 (5 bases). The CDR3 spans 12 residues. V was cut by 8 bases and J by 6 bases, with 10 bases left in between. Germline CDR1 reads WSHSY; CDR2 reads SAAADI.

In its sample, this clonotype was seen many times. The chain links TRBV6-1 to TRBJ1-5; possible D gene TRBD1, 5 bases. This CDR3 comprises 16 residues. V was trimmed by 1 base and J by 4 bases, leaving 14 bases between them. Germline V CDR1 and CDR2: MNHNS, SASEGT. In DNA, the CDR3 is TGTGCCAGCAGTGAAGATGAGGGGTCGGGTAATCAGCCCCAGCATTTT. This gives the protein CASSEDEGSGNQPQHF.